This TCR beta chain derives from a study of Graves' ophthalmopathy and Graves' hyperthyroidism. Germline CDR1 reads SGHTA; CDR2 reads FQGNSA. This CDR3 is built from 18 residues. The TCR beta CDR3 regions underwent amplification from RNA transcripts. RT-PCR with HTBI primers came first, then second-round multiplex PCR. TCRdb reprocessed the multiplex PCR reads via MiXCR and lists one record per CDR3 protein. The sample yields 680,000 or so distinct CDR3 sequences, around a fifth seen once. Comment on this clonotype: A read error is possible here, since a much larger clone lies one base away.

Hyperthyroidism was new, under 2 months, in patients aged 18 to 65. This sequence was found in a woman aged 18-29 years with stable Graves' hyperthyroidism. Some clones in this sample may be carry-over from other donors' samples. Sequencing was carried out using peripheral blood. The V call is TRBV7-2, the J call TRBJ2-4; possibly TRBD2 for D (5 bases). CDR3 residues: CASSCFPTPGLAKTIQYF. CDR3 bases: TGTGCCAGCAGCTGTTTCCCGACTCCGGGATTAGCCAAAACCATTCAGTACTTC.